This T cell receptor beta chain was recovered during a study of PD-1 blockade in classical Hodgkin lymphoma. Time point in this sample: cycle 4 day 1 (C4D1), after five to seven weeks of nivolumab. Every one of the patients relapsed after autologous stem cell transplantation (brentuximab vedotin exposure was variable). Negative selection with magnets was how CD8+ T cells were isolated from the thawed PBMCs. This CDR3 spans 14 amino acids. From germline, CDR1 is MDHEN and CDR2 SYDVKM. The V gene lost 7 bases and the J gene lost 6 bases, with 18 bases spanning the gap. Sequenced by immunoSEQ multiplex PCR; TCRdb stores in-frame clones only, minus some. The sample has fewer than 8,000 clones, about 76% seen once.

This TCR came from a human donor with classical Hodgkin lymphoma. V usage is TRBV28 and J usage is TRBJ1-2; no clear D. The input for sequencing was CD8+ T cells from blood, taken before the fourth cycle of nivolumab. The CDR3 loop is CASTPPFTDDGYTF. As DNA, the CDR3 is TGTGCCAGCACCCCGCCGTTCACAGATGATGGCTACACCTTC.